This TCR beta chain was identified in a study of blood T cells in healthy people across ages. On the study more broadly: About one barcoded beta molecule per two T cells was the capture yield of template switching.

The study's findings and limits: Getting older went along with TCR beta diversity per million T cells dropping roughly linearly. PBMCs left unsorted prevented a conclusive naive versus antigen-experienced comparison. Long-lived donors had more naive CD4+ cells and higher diversity than aged donors.

Turning to this clonotype: As yet, its antigen is unknown.

The CDR3 is made up of 15 amino acids. Germline CDR1 SNHLY, CDR2 FYNNEI. Next came a second PCR, run for about 7 to 12 cycles, which used a sample-barcoded 5' primer along with a J-beta primer mix. TCRdb called the 5' RACE reads again in MiXCR, with one record for every CDR3 protein. Seen here are roughly 720,000 distinct CDR3 sequences, 53% observed once, and the top ten hold roughly two fifths. This sequence was found in a man at least 80 years old in good health. The sequenced material came from blood. The rearrangement links TRBV2 to TRBJ2-4; TRBD2 matches 13 bases. The DNA end favors TRBJ2-7, so the J call may be wrong. CDR3 sequence reads: CASSGTSGRSGEQYF. DNA of the CDR3: TGTGCCAGCAGTGGGACTAGCGGGAGAAGTGGCGAGCAGTACTTC.